Below, 30 T cell receptor beta chains from the same sample are listed, as sequenced in a study of T cells after yellow fever vaccination. TCRdb used MiXCR to reprocess the 5' RACE reads, holding one entry per CDR3 protein. Of a few hundred thousand distinct CDR3 sequences in the sample, over 4.5% are singletons; the top ten hold about 3.5%. The source material was CD4+ T cells sorted from PBMCs, sampled on the day of the yellow fever booster vaccination. Receptors were obtained from a man aged 18 to 30 who received the YFV17D yellow fever vaccine.

This clonotype was observed a handful of times. The gene calls are TRBV9 and TRBJ2-5; no clear D. This CDR3 contains 14 residues. V was trimmed by 0 bases and J by 3 bases, leaving 9 bases between them. From germline, CDR1 is SGDLS and CDR2 YYNGEE. Here the CDR3 DNA reads TGTGCCAGCAGCGTAGGGCTAGTTAAAGAGACCCAGTACTTC. Protein: CASSVGLVKETQYF. Looking up the rest from reference TRBV9 and TRBJ2-5 gives the full variable domain: DSGVTQTPKHLITATGQRVTLRCSPRSGDLSVYWYQQSLDQGLQFLIQYYNGEERAKGNILERFSAQQFPDLHSELNLSSLELGDSALYFCASSVGLVKETQYFGPGTRLLVL.

The chain is built from TRBV5-1 and TRBJ1-1, with TRBD1 matching over 7 bases. The CDR3 spans 14 residues. Germline CDR1 and CDR2: SGHRS and YFSETQ. The J segment lost 3 bases and the V segment lost 4 bases, leaving 6 bases of the junction unmatched. As DNA, the CDR3 is TGCGCCAGCAGCCCACAGGGGCCCTACACTGAAGCTTTCTTT. It translates to CASSPQGPYTEAFF.

In this sample, this clonotype turned up a few times. The V call is TRBV12-3 or TRBV12-4, the J call TRBJ2-3, with D perhaps given as TRBD1 or TRBD2 (5 bases each). The CDR3 contains 17 residues. Between the trimmed V and J ends, which lost 6 bases and 6 bases, there was a span of 25 bases. The CDR3 is CASSIPQGVRIRDTQYF. The CDR3 bases are TGTGCCAGCAGCATCCCCCAGGGAGTACGGATTCGGGATACGCAGTATTTT.

The chain is built from TRBV24-1 and TRBJ2-3, with TRBD1 matching over 8 bases. The CDR3 is 16 residues long. Per the germline V gene, CDR1 is KGHDR and CDR2 is SFDVKD. V lost 4 bases, J lost 1 base, and 6 bases stayed unmatched. This chain's CDR3 is CATSDTTGVRTDTQYF. CDR3 in DNA: TGTGCCACCAGTGACACGACAGGGGTTCGCACAGATACGCAGTATTTT.

Many counts were recorded for this clonotype. The chain links TRBV2 to TRBJ2-3; 8 nucleotides agree with TRBD2. J gave up 0 bases and V 6 bases, and 8 bases lay outside the gene matches. The CDR3 spans 16 residues. Germline V gene lookup returns CDR1 SNHLY and CDR2 FYNNEI. CDR3: CASSRGGRISTDTQYF. Written as DNA, the CDR3 is TGTGCCAGCAGCCGGGGGGGCCGTATTAGCACAGATACGCAGTATTTT.

This clonotype was seen more than once but under ten times. V gene TRBV7-2 combines with J gene TRBJ2-1; 9 bases are shared with TRBD2. With 0 bases clipped from V and 1 base from J, the junction kept 7 bases outside the gene matches. This CDR3 region has 18 residues. Germline values: CDR1 SGHTA, CDR2 FQGNSA. CDR3 residues: CASSLAWAGGRSYNEQFF. The CDR3 DNA reads as TGTGCCAGCAGCTTAGCTTGGGCGGGGGGGCGATCCTACAATGAGCAGTTCTTC.

The chain combines TRBV28 with TRBJ2-3; no reliable D call. Trimming pared 7 bases from V and 0 bases from J, leaving 17 bases between. The germline V gene encodes CDR1 MDHEN and CDR2 SYDVKM. The CDR3 is 16 amino acids. CDR3 sequence: CASNSPGVPSTDTQYF. The CDR3 bases are TGTGCCAGCAATTCCCCGGGCGTTCCTAGCACAGATACGCAGTATTTT.

This clonotype appeared a few times. The chain is built from TRBV5-1 and TRBJ2-1; D possibly corresponds to TRBD2 (5 bases). The CDR3 is made up of 12 amino acids. The germline V gene has CDR1 SGHRS and CDR2 YFSETQ. V was cut by 6 bases and J by 3 bases, with 7 bases left in between. The DNA of the CDR3 is TGCGCCAGCAATGGACTCTACAATGAGCAGTTCTTC. Its protein is CASNGLYNEQFF.

This clonotype was seen at least ten times. The chain combines TRBV6-5 with TRBJ1-5; D uncertain. The V gene lost 0 bases and the J gene lost 4 bases, with 13 bases spanning the gap. The CDR3 sequence is 16 residues long. The germline CDR1 and CDR2 sequences are MNHEY and SVGAGI. CDR3 sequence reads: CASSYSSTAFNQPQHF. The CDR3 nucleotides are TGTGCCAGCAGTTACTCGAGTACAGCATTTAATCAGCCCCAGCATTTT.

The chain uses TRBV9 and TRBJ2-3; the match to TRBD2 covers 10 bases. Germline trimming cut 0 bases from V and 4 bases from J; bases unmatched to any gene: 2. The germline gives CDR1 SGDLS, CDR2 YYNGEE. The CDR3 spans 15 residues. The CDR3 DNA follows: TGTGCCAGCAGCGTAGTAGCGGGGGGCGCAGATACGCAGTATTTT. Its protein product is CASSVVAGGADTQYF.

This chain links TRBV9 with TRBJ2-7, with 11 bases that match TRBD1. This CDR3 contains 16 residues. Trimming cost V 3 bases and J 5 bases; bases outside gene matches: 10. Germline values: CDR1 SGDLS, CDR2 YYNGEE. This chain's CDR3 is CASSERGQGATDEQYF. DNA for the CDR3: TGTGCCAGCAGCGAAAGAGGACAGGGGGCAACCGACGAGCAGTACTTC.

The V call is TRBV5-1, the J call TRBJ1-1, with D hard to call. V shed 1 base and J shed 1 base, with 11 bases lying between them. The germline V gene encodes CDR1 SGHRS and CDR2 YFSETQ. CDR3 length equals 15 residues. The CDR3 nucleotides are TGCGCCAGCAGCTTGAGGCCAGATACGAACACTGAAGCTTTCTTT. Amino acids: CASSLRPDTNTEAFF.

This clonotype showed up many times. The chain employs TRBV7-9 and TRBJ1-2, with 7 bases identical to TRBD1. Germline CDR1 is SEHNR and CDR2 is FQNEAQ (reference sequence). The CDR3 sequence is 15 residues long. Trimming at V came to 5 bases and at J to 2 bases, leaving 8 bases not matched to a gene. CDR3 sequence reads: CASSREGATNYGYTF. Here the CDR3 DNA reads TGTGCCAGCAGCCGGGAGGGGGCTACAAACTATGGCTACACCTTC.

The chain couples TRBV5-6 to TRBJ2-1, with TRBD2 matching over 8 bases. Losses at the gene ends were 2 bases for V and 7 bases for J; bases not matched to a gene: 8. The CDR3 runs 15 residues. The germline gives CDR1 SGHDT, CDR2 YYEEEE. CDR3 sequence (DNA): TGTGCCAGCAGCTTTCCCGGGACTAGTCCGAATGAGCAGTTCTTC. It encodes CASSFPGTSPNEQFF.

The sample holds many counts of this clonotype. The gene calls are TRBV12-3 or TRBV12-4 and TRBJ1-2, with D hard to call. This CDR3 spans 12 amino acids. The germline V and J ends were trimmed by 0 bases and 5 bases, with 4 bases remaining between them. The CDR3 is CASSLAGYGYTF. As DNA, the CDR3 is TGTGCCAGCAGTTTAGCGGGATATGGCTACACCTTC.

This clonotype was recorded at least ten times. The gene calls are TRBV5-6 and TRBJ2-5; no clear D gene. The CDR3 length is 14 residues. The V end was cut by 4 bases, the J end by 5 bases, with 15 bases between. Per the germline V gene, CDR1 is SGHDT and CDR2 is YYEEEE. For the CDR3, the DNA is TGTGCCAGCAGCCCCCCAGGTGTCCGGGAGACCCAGTACTTC. Translated: CASSPPGVRETQYF.

The V gene is TRBV20-1, the J gene TRBJ1-2; no reliable D call. Germline V gene sequence: CDR1 DFQATT, CDR2 SNEGSKA (reference sequence). The CDR3 runs to 14 residues. V was clipped by 0 bases and J by 0 bases, with 8 bases between them. The CDR3 DNA reads as TGCAGTGCTAGAGAAAACATAGCTAACTATGGCTACACCTTC. Translated, it gives CSARENIANYGYTF.

This CDR3 is CASRTDRSAETQYF. The DNA for the CDR3 is TGTGCCAGCAGGACCGATCGGAGCGCGGAGACCCAGTACTTC. The V call is TRBV25-1, the J call TRBJ2-5; D is unclear. The CDR3 sequence is 14 residues long. Germline CDR1 reads MGHDK; CDR2 reads SYGVNS. The germline V and J ends were trimmed by 6 bases and 5 bases, with 16 bases remaining between them.

The sample holds a few counts of this clonotype. This CDR3 is CAWGRDTLYEQYF. The DNA of the CDR3 is TGTGCCTGGGGACGGGACACCCTCTACGAGCAGTACTTC. J is TRBJ2-7 and V is TRBV30, with a weak D call TRBD1 (6 bases). The germline V gene has CDR1 GTSNPN and CDR2 SVGIG (reference sequence). V gave up 5 bases and J gave up 3 bases, with 14 bases separating them. CDR3 length: 13 residues. Supplemented by reference TRBV30 and TRBJ2-7, the full variable domain reads SQTIHQWPATLVQPVGSPLSLECTVEGTSNPNLYWYRQAAGRGLQLLFYSVGIGQISSEVPQNLSASRPQDRQFILSSKKLLLSDSGFYLCAWGRDTLYEQYFGPGTRLTVT.

V usage is TRBV18 and J usage is TRBJ1-1; 8 positions match TRBD1. The CDR3 has 15 amino acids. V was clipped by 3 bases and J by 1 base; unmatched bases: 4. Germline-derived CDR1 and CDR2 are KGHSH and LQKENI. In DNA, the CDR3 is TGTGCCAGCTCACCGGACAGGGTGGCGAACACTGAAGCTTTCTTT. Protein product: CASSPDRVANTEAFF.

This clonotype has a count of ten or more. The chain has TRBV4-2 and TRBJ1-5; 8 bases are a match to TRBD1. V shed 0 bases and J 5 bases; nucleotides not matched to a gene: 3. The germline gives CDR1 LGHNA, CDR2 YNFKEQ. The CDR3 length is 15 residues. CDR3 residues: CASSQDQDRDQPQHF. DNA for the CDR3: TGTGCCAGCAGCCAAGATCAGGACAGGGATCAGCCCCAGCATTTT.

The chain links TRBV18 to TRBJ2-7; D might be TRBD1 (6 bases). The germline gives CDR1 KGHSH, CDR2 LQKENI. Trimming removed 0 bases from V and 4 bases from J, with 13 bases in between. CDR3 length equals 15 residues. CDR3 coding DNA: TGTGCCAGCTCACCACCGAGCAAGGGGGAGTACGAGCAGTACTTC. It is translated as CASSPPSKGEYEQYF.

This clonotype was counted ten times or more. CDR3 sequence (DNA): TGCGCCAGCAGCCGCACAGAGCGGGGGACGGAGCAGTACGTC. Residues: CASSRTERGTEQYV. The chain joins TRBV4-1 to TRBJ2-7; TRBD2 aligns across 8 bases. The V gene end was trimmed by 4 bases and the J gene end by 7 bases; junction bases not matched to a gene: 9. Germline V gene data show CDR1 as MGHRA and CDR2 as YSYEKL. The CDR3 spans 14 residues.

This clonotype was counted many times. CDR3 nucleotide sequence: TGCGCCAGCAGCTGGGGGACAGGGAATGGCTACACCTTC. Protein: CASSWGTGNGYTF. V and J are TRBV5-1 and TRBJ1-2, with 9 bases that match TRBD1. Per germline, CDR1 SGHRS and CDR2 YFSETQ. V dropped 3 bases and J dropped 6; count of bases not matched to a gene: 3. This CDR3 contains 13 residues. The variable domain in full, completed from reference TRBV5-1 and TRBJ1-2, reads KAGVTQTPRYLIKTRGQQVTLSCSPISGHRSVSWYQQTPGQGLQFLFEYFSETQRNKGNFPGRFSGRQFSNSRSEMNVSTLELGDSALYLCASSWGTGNGYTFGSGTRLTVV.

Ten or more counts support this clonotype. The V call is TRBV12-3 or TRBV12-4, the J call TRBJ2-2; D call uncertain. CDR3 size: 13 residues. The V gene lost 3 bases and the J gene lost 5 bases, with 7 bases spanning the gap. The CDR3 here is CASSFLQTGELFF. As DNA, the CDR3 is TGTGCCAGCAGTTTTCTCCAGACCGGGGAGCTGTTTTTT.

There are many counts of this clonotype. The chain joins TRBV12-3 or TRBV12-4 to TRBJ1-6; D is possibly TRBD1 (5 bases). The V and J ends lost 4 bases and 14 bases respectively, with 9 bases between them. This CDR3 is built from 11 residues. The CDR3 region has the DNA TGTGCCAGCAGTTGGGGGGAAACCCTCCACTTT. Amino acids: CASSWGETLHF.

The J gene is TRBJ2-1, the V gene TRBV24-1; 9 bases match TRBD1. Looked up from germline, CDR1 is KGHDR and CDR2 is SFDVKD. This CDR3 contains 13 residues. J was trimmed by 6 bases and V by 11 bases; bases with no gene match: 7. CDR3 in amino acids: CASSGTGRNEQFF. The DNA of the CDR3 is TGTGCCAGCTCCGGGACAGGGCGCAATGAGCAGTTCTTC.

This clonotype occurred a few times. The chain uses TRBV20-1 and TRBJ2-5, with unresolved D. Germline CDR1 and CDR2: DFQATT and SNEGSKA (reference sequence). Trimming pared 3 bases from V and 4 bases from J, leaving 12 bases between. The CDR3 is 13 residues long. The CDR3 nucleotides are TGCAGTGCTAGTTCTCTAGGTCCAGAGACCCAGTACTTC. Translated: CSASSLGPETQYF.

This clonotype has a count of ten or more. The chain is built from TRBV30 and TRBJ2-7; the D call may be TRBD1 or TRBD2 (5 bases each). The germline V gene has CDR1 GTSNPN and CDR2 SVGIG (reference sequence). The germline V and J ends were trimmed by 5 bases and 4 bases, with 9 bases remaining between them. The CDR3 has 11 amino acids. This chain's CDR3 is CAWGDLYEQYF. The CDR3 region has the DNA TGTGCCTGGGGGGACCTTTACGAGCAGTACTTC.

This clonotype was recorded a few times. The V and J genes are TRBV6-1 and TRBJ1-2; no reliable D call. CDR1 is MNHNS, CDR2 SASEGT, per germline. Trimming took off 2 bases at V and 2 bases at J, with 15 bases between the two ends. CDR3 size: 16 residues. In DNA form, the CDR3 reads TGTGCCAGCAGTGAAATCTACAGACCCTCCAACTATGGCTACACCTTC. It translates to CASSEIYRPSNYGYTF.